The 27 T cell receptor beta chains presented below share a single source sample, sequenced in a study of blood T cell repertoires in COVID-19. Sequenced by immunoSEQ multiplex PCR; TCRdb stores in-frame clones only, minus some. The sample holds 300,000 to 400,000 clones, 80% to 90% seen once. Sequencing used PBMCs or T cells enriched from blood (not recorded which). These receptors came from a man between 18 and 29 years old who had recovered from COVID-19.

This rearrangement joins TRBV9 to TRBJ2-7; TRBD1 is a possible D gene (7 bases). The CDR3 is 16 residues long. V was clipped by 3 bases and J by 2 bases, with 18 bases between them. The germline CDR1 and CDR2 sequences are SGDLS and YYNGEE. The CDR3 is CASSGSPRDSTYEQYF. The CDR3 DNA reads as TGTGCCAGCAGCGGCTCCCCGCGGGACAGCACCTACGAGCAGTACTTC.

The genes are TRBV19 and TRBJ1-5; 10 nucleotides match TRBD1. Germline CDR1 reads LNHDA; CDR2 reads SQIVND (reference sequence). With V trimmed by 5 bases and J by 7 bases, 11 bases remained unmatched. The CDR3 contains 16 residues. The CDR3 sequence: CASSAPGQGHGQPQHF. The CDR3 region has the DNA TGTGCCAGTAGTGCCCCGGGACAGGGGCACGGGCAGCCCCAGCATTTT.

The rearrangement uses TRBV3-1 (or the pseudogene TRBV3-2) and TRBJ2-2; TRBD2 agrees at 11 bases. The CDR3 covers 18 residues. Trimming at V came to 0 bases and at J to 1 base, leaving 4 bases not matched to a gene. Germline CDR1 and CDR2: LGHDT and YNNKEL (reference sequence). CDR3 amino acids: CASSQESSGRKNTGELFF. Written as DNA, the CDR3 is TGTGCCAGCAGCCAAGAGTCTAGCGGGAGGAAGAACACCGGGGAGCTGTTTTTT.

The sample holds a few counts of this clone. The rearrangement joins TRBV4-2 to TRBJ2-3, with D perhaps TRBD2 (7 bases). Trimming took 5 bases from V and 5 from J, leaving 14 bases between them. Germline lookup yields CDR1 LGHNA and CDR2 YNFKEQ. The CDR3 covers 14 residues. DNA of the CDR3: TGTGCCAGCAGCGGGGGGGCCGGGAAAGATACGCAGTATTTT. Amino acids: CASSGGAGKDTQYF.

The V call is TRBV29-1, the J call TRBJ2-1; D might be TRBD2 (5 bases). V lost 3 bases, J lost 7 bases, and 16 bases lay in between. This CDR3 is built from 14 residues. CDR1 SQVTM and CDR2 ANQGSEA come from the germline V gene. CDR3 DNA sequence: TGCAGCGTTGATAGACGGGCTAGCTGGAATGAGCAGTTCTTC. This translates into CSVDRRASWNEQFF.

V and J are TRBV7-9 and TRBJ2-4, with a tentative D call TRBD2 (5 bases). Germline CDR1 reads SEHNR; CDR2 reads FQNEAQ (reference sequence). Deletions cut 1 base from V and 1 base from J, with 8 bases between. CDR3 size: 15 residues. The CDR3 DNA sequence: TGTGCCAGCAGCTTAGATCCGGGGGCCAAAAACATTCAGTACTTC. This encodes CASSLDPGAKNIQYF.

This clone was observed once. The V and J genes are TRBV7-3 and TRBJ2-1, with 10 positions matching TRBD2. Unmatched junction bases numbered 7, after V lost 5 bases and J lost 3 bases. Germline V gene lookup returns CDR1 SGHTA and CDR2 FQGTGA. The CDR3 is 16 residues long. CDR3 bases: TGTGCCAGCAGCCTACGCCCTAGCGGGGGCTACAATGAGCAGTTCTTC. Encoded protein: CASSLRPSGGYNEQFF.

This chain links TRBV30 with TRBJ1-2; TRBD1 matches 7 bases. V shed 1 base and J 0 bases; nucleotides not matched to a gene: 5. Germline values: CDR1 GTSNPN, CDR2 SVGIG (reference sequence). This CDR3 is built from 15 residues. For the CDR3, the DNA is TGTGCCTGGAGTGCCGGACAGGAGCCTAACTATGGCTACACCTTC. This encodes CAWSAGQEPNYGYTF.

The rearrangement uses TRBV18 and TRBJ2-7; D gene ambiguous. V shed 0 bases and J shed 7 bases, with 16 bases lying between them. The CDR3 has 15 residues. Germline V gene lookup returns CDR1 KGHSH and CDR2 LQKENI. The CDR3 bases are TGTGCCAGCTCACCACCTAGCCACGTCTATGAGGAGCAGTACTTC. Translating gives CASSPPSHVYEEQYF.

The chain joins TRBV28 to TRBJ1-1; tentatively, D is TRBD1 (6 bases). V lost 3 bases and J 4 bases, leaving 18 bases between the germline ends. Germline CDR1 is MDHEN and CDR2 is SYDVKM. There are 16 residues in the CDR3. CDR3 amino acids: CASSLGPIPRGTEAFF. Written as DNA, the CDR3 is TGTGCCAGCAGTTTGGGTCCTATCCCCAGGGGCACTGAAGCTTTCTTT.

V usage is TRBV5-1 and J usage is TRBJ1-4; unclear D gene. Trimming cost V 4 bases and J 4 bases, with 14 bases left between them. The CDR3 consists of 15 residues. Germline lookup yields CDR1 SGHRS and CDR2 YFSETQ. CDR3 amino acids: CASSEGRSGNEKLFF. In nucleotides, the CDR3 is TGCGCCAGCAGCGAAGGGAGGTCGGGTAATGAAAAACTGTTTTTT.

The chain joins TRBV7-3 to TRBJ2-3, with 13 positions matching TRBD2. V dropped 4 bases and J dropped 1; count of bases not matched to a gene: 2. CDR1 and CDR2 from the germline V gene are SGHTA and FQGTGA. The CDR3 covers 16 residues. The CDR3 nucleotides are TGTGCCAGCAGCTCCGGACTAGCGGGGGGCACAGATACGCAGTATTTT. The encoded protein is CASSSGLAGGTDTQYF.

V is TRBV6-6 and J is TRBJ2-5; D is perhaps TRBD1 (6 bases). The V and J ends lost 7 bases and 3 bases respectively, with 12 bases between them. This CDR3 has 13 amino acids. Germline loops: CDR1 MNHNY, CDR2 SVGAGI (reference sequence). The CDR3 spells CASTRRTEETQYF. In nucleotides, the CDR3 is TGTGCCAGCACCCGGAGGACAGAAGAGACCCAGTACTTC.

This clone was counted a single time. The CDR3 protein is CASSQTGGSAAGANVLTF. The CDR3 region has the DNA TGCGCCAGCAGCCAGACAGGGGGTTCGGCAGCAGGGGCCAACGTCCTGACTTTC. This chain uses TRBV5-1 with TRBJ2-6; 9 bases match TRBD1. The V gene's germline CDR1 is SGHRS and CDR2 YFSETQ. The CDR3 has 18 amino acids. The ends lost 4 bases at V and 4 bases at J; junction bases unmatched: 12.

V usage is TRBV19 and J usage is TRBJ1-4; D uncertain. The germline V and J ends were trimmed by 5 bases and 5 bases, with 6 bases remaining between them. The V gene's germline CDR1 is LNHDA and CDR2 SQIVND (reference sequence). The CDR3 totals 12 residues. CDR3 residues: CASSWENEKLFF. For the CDR3, the DNA is TGTGCCAGTAGTTGGGAGAATGAAAAACTGTTTTTT.

The chain carries TRBV19 and TRBJ2-1; 10 nucleotides align to TRBD2. Germline lookup yields CDR1 LNHDA and CDR2 SQIVND (reference sequence). Trimming at V came to 5 bases and at J to 6 bases, leaving 22 bases not matched to a gene. This CDR3 is 20 amino acids long. The chain's CDR3 is CASSARGGLLAGTFGNEQFF. In DNA, the CDR3 is TGTGCCAGTAGTGCAAGGGGCGGCCTACTAGCGGGGACCTTCGGCAATGAGCAGTTCTTC.

The J gene is TRBJ1-6, the V gene TRBV28, with D possibly matching TRBD1 (6 bases). The germline V gene has CDR1 MDHEN and CDR2 SYDVKM. V was trimmed by 3 bases and J by 3 bases, leaving 9 bases between them. There are 15 residues in the CDR3. CDR3 residues: CASSLGAFYNSPLHF. The CDR3 region has the DNA TGTGCCAGCAGTTTGGGGGCCTTCTATAATTCACCCCTCCACTTT.

The chain recombines TRBV25-1 with TRBJ1-2, with 11 bases identical to TRBD1. The CDR3 is 15 amino acids. After removal of 5 bases from V and 4 bases from J, the junction contained 6 bases not matched to a gene. The germline V gene has CDR1 MGHDK and CDR2 SYGVNS. The CDR3 sequence is CASSFGQGATYGYTF. CDR3 in DNA: TGTGCCAGCAGTTTCGGACAGGGGGCGACCTATGGCTACACCTTC.

The genes are TRBV11-3 and TRBJ2-2; no clear D gene. Looked up from germline, CDR1 is SGHNT and CDR2 is YENEEA. Trimming pared 2 bases from V and 5 bases from J, leaving 3 bases between. The CDR3 runs to 12 residues. In nucleotides, the CDR3 is TGTGCCAGCAGCTTATATACCGGGGAGCTGTTTTTT. This gives the protein CASSLYTGELFF. Based on the CDR3 plus reference TRBV11-3 and TRBJ2-2, the full variable domain is EAGVVQSPRYKIIEKKQPVAFWCNPISGHNTLYWYLQNLGQGPELLIRYENEEAVDDSQLPKDRFSAERLKGVDSTLKIQPAELGDSAVYLCASSLYTGELFFGEGSRLTVL.

The chain couples TRBV5-5 to TRBJ1-1, with a possible D match to TRBD1 (6 bases). V was trimmed by 4 bases and J by 4 bases, leaving 17 bases between them. CDR1 and CDR2 from the germline V gene are SGHKS and YYEKEE (reference sequence). The CDR3 runs to 15 residues. For the CDR3, the DNA is TGTGCCAGCAGCCCCTCGACAGGAGCGGTCACTGAAGCTTTCTTT. Its protein is CASSPSTGAVTEAFF.

This clone was seen a single time. The chain recombines TRBV3-1 (or the pseudogene TRBV3-2) with TRBJ2-1; 8 positions agree with TRBD2. Germline V gene data show CDR1 as LGHDT and CDR2 as YNNKEL (reference sequence). The CDR3 covers 11 residues. The trim removed 5 bases at V and 14 bases at J, leaving 5 bases unmatched. CDR3 bases: TGTGCCAGCAGCACCGGGACTAGGGAGTTCTTC. Translated, it gives CASSTGTREFF.

V is TRBV3-1 (or the pseudogene TRBV3-2) and J is TRBJ2-1, with TRBD2 matching over 7 bases. Trimming cost V 1 base and J 9 bases; bases outside gene matches: 0. This CDR3 region has 12 residues. From germline, CDR1 is LGHDT and CDR2 YNNKEL (reference sequence). The CDR3 spells CASSQGTSEQFF. The CDR3 nucleotides are TGTGCCAGCAGCCAAGGGACTAGTGAGCAGTTCTTC.

The chain uses TRBV7-9 and TRBJ1-1, with 7 bases identical to TRBD1. The CDR3 runs 13 residues. CDR1 is SEHNR and CDR2 is FQNEAQ in the germline V gene (reference sequence). V lost 1 base, J lost 10 bases, and 6 bases stayed unmatched. The CDR3 nucleotides read TGTGCCAGCAGCTTAGTCCAGGGGGAAGGAGCTTTCTTT. Its translation: CASSLVQGEGAFF.

The rearrangement joins TRBV13 to TRBJ1-1; TRBD1 might be the D (5 bases). The CDR3 is 15 residues long. Per germline, CDR1 PRHDT and CDR2 FYEKMQ (reference sequence). Trimming removed 5 bases at V and 0 bases at J, with 13 bases between. The CDR3 region has the DNA TGTGCCAGCAGCCCGCGCGGGACTTTGAACACTGAAGCTTTCTTT. This translates into CASSPRGTLNTEAFF.

This clone was found a few times. V gene TRBV4-2 combines with J gene TRBJ1-6; tentative D call: TRBD1 (6 bases). Trimming removed 2 bases from V and 10 bases from J, with 18 bases in between. Germline-derived CDR1 and CDR2 are LGHNA and YNFKEQ. This CDR3 is built from 16 residues. CDR3: CASSQMRGMGDSPLHF. Here the CDR3 DNA reads TGTGCCAGCAGCCAAATGAGGGGGATGGGGGACTCACCCCTCCACTTT.

The rearrangement uses TRBV28 and TRBJ2-2, with D perhaps TRBD1 (5 bases). Trimming stripped 3 bases from V and 0 bases from J, with 11 bases between. Germline lookup yields CDR1 MDHEN and CDR2 SYDVKM. The CDR3 runs 16 residues. CDR3 sequence reads: CASSFQGFANTGELFF. Written as DNA, the CDR3 is TGTGCCAGCAGTTTCCAGGGCTTCGCGAACACCGGGGAGCTGTTTTTT.

The chain carries TRBV24-1 and TRBJ1-3; TRBD1 is a possible D gene (6 bases). In germline, CDR1 is KGHDR, CDR2 SFDVKD. The CDR3 covers 18 residues. V was clipped by 5 bases and J by 0 bases, with 19 bases between them. The CDR3 region has the DNA TGTGCCACCAGTGCGATCTCTTCTGGACAGAACTCTGGAAACACCATATATTTT. As protein: CATSAISSGQNSGNTIYF.